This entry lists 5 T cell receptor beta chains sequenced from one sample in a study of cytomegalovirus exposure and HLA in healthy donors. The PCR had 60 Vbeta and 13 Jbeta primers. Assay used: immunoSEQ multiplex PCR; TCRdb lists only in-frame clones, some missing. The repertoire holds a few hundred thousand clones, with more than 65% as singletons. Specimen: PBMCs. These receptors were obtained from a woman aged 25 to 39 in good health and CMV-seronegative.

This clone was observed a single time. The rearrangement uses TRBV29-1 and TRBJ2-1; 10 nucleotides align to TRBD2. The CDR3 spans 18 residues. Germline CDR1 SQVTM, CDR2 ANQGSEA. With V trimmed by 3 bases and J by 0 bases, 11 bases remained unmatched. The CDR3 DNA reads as TGCAGCGTTGATTTGGTTCTAGCGGGGGTTAGCTCCTACAATGAGCAGTTCTTC. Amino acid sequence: CSVDLVLAGVSSYNEQFF.

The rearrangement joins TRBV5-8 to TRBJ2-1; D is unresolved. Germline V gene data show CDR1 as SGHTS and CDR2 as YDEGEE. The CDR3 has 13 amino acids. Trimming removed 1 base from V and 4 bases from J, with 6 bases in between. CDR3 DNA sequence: TGTGCCAGCAGCTTGAGCTCATACAATGAGCAGTTCTTC. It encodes CASSLSSYNEQFF.

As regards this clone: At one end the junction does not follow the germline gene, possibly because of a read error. For the CDR3, the DNA is TGTGACAGCAGCTTGGGTAGTAGCGGGAGGAGTCCCGGGGAGCTGTTTTTT. This codes for CDSSLGSSGRSPGELFF. The V call is TRBV5-4, the J call TRBJ2-2, with 10 bases that match TRBD2. In germline, CDR1 is SGHNT, CDR2 YYREEE (reference sequence). There are 17 residues in the CDR3.

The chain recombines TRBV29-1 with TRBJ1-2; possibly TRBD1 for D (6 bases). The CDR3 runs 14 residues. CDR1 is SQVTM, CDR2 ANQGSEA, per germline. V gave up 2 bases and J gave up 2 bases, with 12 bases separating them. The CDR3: CSVETLGANYGYTF. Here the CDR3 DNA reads TGCAGCGTTGAAACCTTGGGGGCGAACTATGGCTACACCTTC.

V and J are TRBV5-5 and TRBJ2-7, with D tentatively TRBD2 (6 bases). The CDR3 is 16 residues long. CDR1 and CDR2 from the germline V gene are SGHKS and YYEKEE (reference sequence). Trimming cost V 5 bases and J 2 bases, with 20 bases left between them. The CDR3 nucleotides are TGTGCCAGCAGGGATGGGACTTTCCTGAATCCCTACGAGCAGTACTTC. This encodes CASRDGTFLNPYEQYF.